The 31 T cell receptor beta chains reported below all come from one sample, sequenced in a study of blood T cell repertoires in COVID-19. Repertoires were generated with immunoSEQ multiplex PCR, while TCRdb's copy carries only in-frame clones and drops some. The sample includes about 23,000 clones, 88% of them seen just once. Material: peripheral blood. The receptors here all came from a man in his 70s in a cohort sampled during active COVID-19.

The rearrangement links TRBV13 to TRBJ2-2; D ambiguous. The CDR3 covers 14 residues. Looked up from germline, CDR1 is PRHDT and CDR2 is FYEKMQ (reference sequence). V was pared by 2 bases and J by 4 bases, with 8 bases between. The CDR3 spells CASSLPGGTGELFF. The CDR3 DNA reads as TGTGCCAGCAGCTTACCCGGTGGCACCGGGGAGCTGTTTTTT.

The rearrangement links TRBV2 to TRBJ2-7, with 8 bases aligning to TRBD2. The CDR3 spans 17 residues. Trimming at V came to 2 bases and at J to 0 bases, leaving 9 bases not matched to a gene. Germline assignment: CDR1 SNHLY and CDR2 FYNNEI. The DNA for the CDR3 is TGTGCCAGCAGTGAACCCTCTTCGCGGGAGGCCTCCTACGAGCAGTACTTC. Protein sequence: CASSEPSSREASYEQYF.

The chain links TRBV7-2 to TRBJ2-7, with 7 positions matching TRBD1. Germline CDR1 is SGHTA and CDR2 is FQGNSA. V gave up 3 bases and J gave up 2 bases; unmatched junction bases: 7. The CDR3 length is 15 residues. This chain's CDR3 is CASSFGTADTYEQYF. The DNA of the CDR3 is TGTGCCAGCAGCTTTGGGACAGCCGACACCTACGAGCAGTACTTC.

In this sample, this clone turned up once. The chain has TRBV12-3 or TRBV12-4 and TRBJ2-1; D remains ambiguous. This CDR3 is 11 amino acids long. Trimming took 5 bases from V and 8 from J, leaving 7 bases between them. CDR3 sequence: CASSRGDEQFF. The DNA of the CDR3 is TGTGCCAGCAGTCGAGGAGATGAGCAGTTCTTC.

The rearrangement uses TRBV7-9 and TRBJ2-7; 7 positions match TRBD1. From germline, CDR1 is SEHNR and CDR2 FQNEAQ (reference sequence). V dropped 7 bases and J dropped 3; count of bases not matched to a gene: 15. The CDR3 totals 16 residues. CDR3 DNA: TGTGCCAGCACCAATGCGATCCGGGACAGTCGCTACGAGCAGTACTTC. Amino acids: CASTNAIRDSRYEQYF. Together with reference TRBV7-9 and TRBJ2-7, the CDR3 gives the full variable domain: DTGVSQNPRHKITKRGQNVTFRCDPISEHNRLYWYRQTLGQGPEFLTYFQNEAQLEKSRLLSDRFSAERPKGSFSTLEIQRTEQGDSAMYLCASTNAIRDSRYEQYFGPGTRLTVT.

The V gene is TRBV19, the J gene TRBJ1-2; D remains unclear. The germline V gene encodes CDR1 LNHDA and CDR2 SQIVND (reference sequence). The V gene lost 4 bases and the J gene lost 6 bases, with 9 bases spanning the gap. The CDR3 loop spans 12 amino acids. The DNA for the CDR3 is TGTGCCAGTAGTAAGCGGGCCGATGGCTACACCTTC. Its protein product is CASSKRADGYTF.

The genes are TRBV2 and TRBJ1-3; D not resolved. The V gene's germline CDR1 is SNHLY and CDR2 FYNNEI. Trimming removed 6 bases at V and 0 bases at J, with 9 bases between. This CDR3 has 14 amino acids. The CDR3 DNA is TGTGCCAGCAGACCTACAGTCTCTGGAAACACCATATATTTT. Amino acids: CASRPTVSGNTIYF.

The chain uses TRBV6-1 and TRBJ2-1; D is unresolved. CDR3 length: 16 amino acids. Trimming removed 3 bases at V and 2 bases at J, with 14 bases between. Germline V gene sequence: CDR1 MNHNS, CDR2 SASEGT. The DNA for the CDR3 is TGTGCCAGCAGTGAGACCCGACTTATACCCTACAATGAGCAGTTCTTC. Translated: CASSETRLIPYNEQFF.

In DNA form, the CDR3 reads TGTGCCAGCTCACCAGGGGCTGGGAAGCGGGGCACTGAAGCTTTCTTT. This codes for CASSPGAGKRGTEAFF. This chain links TRBV18 with TRBJ1-1; TRBD1 is a possible D gene (5 bases). Germline V CDR1 and CDR2: KGHSH, LQKENI. The CDR3 has 16 residues. V was shortened by 2 bases and J by 4 bases, with 17 bases between the two germline ends.

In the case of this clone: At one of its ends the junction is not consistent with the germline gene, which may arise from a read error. CDR3 DNA: TGTGCCAGCGGCTTCCGGGACTTTCAAGAGACCCAGTACTTC. As protein: CASGFRDFQETQYF. V is TRBV7-8 and J is TRBJ2-5, with D perhaps matching TRBD2 (6 bases). In germline, CDR1 is SGHVS, CDR2 FQNEAQ. This CDR3 is 14 amino acids long.

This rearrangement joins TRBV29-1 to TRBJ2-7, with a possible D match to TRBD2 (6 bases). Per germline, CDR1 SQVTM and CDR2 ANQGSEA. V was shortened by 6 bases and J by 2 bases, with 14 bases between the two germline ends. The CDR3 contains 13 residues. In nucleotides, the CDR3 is TGCAGCGTGGCCGGGACTGATCCCTACGAGCAGTACTTC. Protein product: CSVAGTDPYEQYF.

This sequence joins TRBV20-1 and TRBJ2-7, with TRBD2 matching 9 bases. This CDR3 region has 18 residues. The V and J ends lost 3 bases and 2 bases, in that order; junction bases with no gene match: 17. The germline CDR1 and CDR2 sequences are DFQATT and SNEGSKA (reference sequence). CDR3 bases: TGCAGTGCTAGTAGTGGCGGCGGGAGGGCCCACGGCACCTACGAGCAGTACTTC. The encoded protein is CSASSGGGRAHGTYEQYF.

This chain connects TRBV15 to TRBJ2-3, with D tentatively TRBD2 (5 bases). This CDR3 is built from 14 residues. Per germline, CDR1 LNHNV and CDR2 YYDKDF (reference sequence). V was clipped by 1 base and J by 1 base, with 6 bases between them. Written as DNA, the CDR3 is TGTGCCACCAGCAGAGCGCGGGGCACAGATACGCAGTATTTT. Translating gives CATSRARGTDTQYF.

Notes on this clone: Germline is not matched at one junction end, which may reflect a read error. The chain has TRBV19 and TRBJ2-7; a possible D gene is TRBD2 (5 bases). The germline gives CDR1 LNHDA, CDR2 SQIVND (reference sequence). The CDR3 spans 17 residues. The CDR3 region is CASSLEPALRGRDEQYF. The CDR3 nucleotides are TGTGCCAGTAGTTTAGAACCGGCCTTACGGGGTAGGGACGAGCAGTACTTC.

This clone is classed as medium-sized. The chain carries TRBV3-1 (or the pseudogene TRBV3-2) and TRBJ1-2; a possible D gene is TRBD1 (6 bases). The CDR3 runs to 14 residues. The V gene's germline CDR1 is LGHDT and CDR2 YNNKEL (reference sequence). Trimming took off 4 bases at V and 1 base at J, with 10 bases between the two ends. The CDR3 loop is CASSRGQLNYGYTF. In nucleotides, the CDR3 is TGTGCCAGCAGCCGTGGACAGCTTAACTATGGCTACACCTTC.

The CDR3 is CASRSSGTGFYEQYF. The CDR3 DNA sequence: TGTGCCAGCCGCTCCTCCGGGACAGGGTTCTACGAGCAGTACTTC. The chain couples TRBV27 to TRBJ2-7, with 9 bases that match TRBD1. There are 15 residues in the CDR3. Per the germline V gene, CDR1 is MNHEY and CDR2 is SMNVEV (reference sequence). V lost 8 bases and J lost 3; bases outside the gene matches: 11.

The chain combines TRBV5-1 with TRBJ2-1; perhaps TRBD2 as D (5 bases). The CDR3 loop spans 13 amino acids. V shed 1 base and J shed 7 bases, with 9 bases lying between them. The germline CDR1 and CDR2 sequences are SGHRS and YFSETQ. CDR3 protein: CASSLPRGNEQFF. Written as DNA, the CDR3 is TGCGCCAGCAGCTTGCCTAGAGGGAATGAGCAGTTCTTC.

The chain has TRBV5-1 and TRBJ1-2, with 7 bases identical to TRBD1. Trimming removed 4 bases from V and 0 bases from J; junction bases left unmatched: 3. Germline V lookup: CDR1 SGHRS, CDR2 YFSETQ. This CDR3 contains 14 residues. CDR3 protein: CASSPGQSNYGYTF. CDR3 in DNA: TGCGCCAGCAGCCCGGGACAGTCTAACTATGGCTACACCTTC.

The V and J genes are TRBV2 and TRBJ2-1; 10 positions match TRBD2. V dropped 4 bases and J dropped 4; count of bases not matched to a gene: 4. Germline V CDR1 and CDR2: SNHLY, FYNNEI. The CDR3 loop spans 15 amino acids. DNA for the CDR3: TGTGCCAGCAGTGGGACTAGCGGCCATTACAATGAGCAGTTCTTC. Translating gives CASSGTSGHYNEQFF.

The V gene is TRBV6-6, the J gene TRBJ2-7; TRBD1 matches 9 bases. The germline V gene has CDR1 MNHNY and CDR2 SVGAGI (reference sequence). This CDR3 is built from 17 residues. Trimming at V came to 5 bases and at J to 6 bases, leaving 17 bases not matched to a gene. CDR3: CASSPGTGFSVSSEQYF. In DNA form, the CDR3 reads TGTGCCAGCAGTCCCGGGACAGGGTTTTCGGTCTCGTCCGAGCAGTACTTC.

This CDR3 is CASSSQGMNTEAFF. Written as DNA, the CDR3 is TGCGCCAGCAGTTCCCAGGGGATGAACACTGAAGCTTTCTTT. The chain recombines TRBV5-1 with TRBJ1-1; D might be TRBD1 (6 bases). V was shortened by 5 bases and J by 0 bases, with 11 bases between the two germline ends. This CDR3 region has 14 residues. Germline values: CDR1 SGHRS, CDR2 YFSETQ.

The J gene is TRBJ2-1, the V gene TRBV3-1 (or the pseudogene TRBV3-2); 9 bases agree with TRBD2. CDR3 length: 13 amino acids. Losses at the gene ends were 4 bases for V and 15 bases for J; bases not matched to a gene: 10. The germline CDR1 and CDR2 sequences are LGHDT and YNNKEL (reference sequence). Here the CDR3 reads CASSLTDSGRGFF. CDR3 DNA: TGTGCCAGCAGCCTAACCGATAGCGGGAGAGGGTTCTTC.

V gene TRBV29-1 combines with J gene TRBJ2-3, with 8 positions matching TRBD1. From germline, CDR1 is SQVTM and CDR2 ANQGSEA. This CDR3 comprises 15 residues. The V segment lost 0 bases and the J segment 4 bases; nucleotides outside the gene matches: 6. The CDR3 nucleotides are TGCAGCGTTGAAGACAGGGGGCGGATAGCAGATACGCAGTATTTT. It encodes CSVEDRGRIADTQYF.

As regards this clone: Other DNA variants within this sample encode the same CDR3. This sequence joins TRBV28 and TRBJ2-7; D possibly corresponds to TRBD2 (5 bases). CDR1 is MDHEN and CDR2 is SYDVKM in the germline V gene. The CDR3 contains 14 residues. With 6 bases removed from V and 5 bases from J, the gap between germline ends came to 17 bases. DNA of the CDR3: TGTGCCAGCAGCTTGTCACCCCCGAGGGACGAGCAGTACTTC. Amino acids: CASSLSPPRDEQYF. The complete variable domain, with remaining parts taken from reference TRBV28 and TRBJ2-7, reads DVKVTQSSRYLVKRTGEKVFLECVQDMDHENMFWYRQDPGLGLRLIYFSYDVKMKEKGDIPEGYSVSREKKERFSLILESASTNQTSMYLCASSLSPPRDEQYFGPGTRLTVT.

The CDR3 spells CASSPTPTGSNEQFF. In nucleotides, the CDR3 is TGTGCCAGCAGTCCCACGCCGACAGGGTCGAATGAGCAGTTCTTC. This chain connects TRBV2 to TRBJ2-1, with 7 bases fitting TRBD1. CDR3 length: 15 residues. Germline lookup yields CDR1 SNHLY and CDR2 FYNNEI. V was clipped by 5 bases and J by 7 bases; unmatched bases: 11. Full variable domain (rest looked up from reference TRBV2 and TRBJ2-1): EPEVTQTPSHQVTQMGQEVILRCVPISNHLYFYWYRQILGQKVEFLVSFYNNEISEKSEIFDDQFSVERPDGSNFTLKIRSTKLEDSAMYFCASSPTPTGSNEQFFGPGTRLTVL.

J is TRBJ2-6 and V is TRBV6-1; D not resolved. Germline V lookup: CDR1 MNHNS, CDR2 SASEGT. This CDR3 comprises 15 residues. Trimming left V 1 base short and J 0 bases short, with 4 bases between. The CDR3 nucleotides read TGTGCCAGCAGTGAAGGGGCCTCTGGGGCCAACGTCCTGACTTTC. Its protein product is CASSEGASGANVLTF.

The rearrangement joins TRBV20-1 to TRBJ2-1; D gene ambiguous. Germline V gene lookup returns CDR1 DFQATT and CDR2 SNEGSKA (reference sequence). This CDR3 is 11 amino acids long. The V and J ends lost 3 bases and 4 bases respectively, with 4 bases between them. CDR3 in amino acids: CSASVYNEQFF. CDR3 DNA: TGCAGTGCTAGCGTATACAATGAGCAGTTCTTC.

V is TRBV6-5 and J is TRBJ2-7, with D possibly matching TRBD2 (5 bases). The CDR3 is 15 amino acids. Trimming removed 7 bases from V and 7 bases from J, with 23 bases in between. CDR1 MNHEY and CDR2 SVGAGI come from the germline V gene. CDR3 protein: CASTPYSADLREQYF. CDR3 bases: TGTGCCAGCACACCCTACTCAGCGGACCTACGTGAGCAGTACTTC.

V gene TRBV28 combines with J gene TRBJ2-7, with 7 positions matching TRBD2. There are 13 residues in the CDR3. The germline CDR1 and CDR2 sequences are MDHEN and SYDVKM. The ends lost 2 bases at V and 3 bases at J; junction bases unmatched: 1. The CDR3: CASSLTGGYEQYF. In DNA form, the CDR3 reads TGTGCCAGCAGTTTAACGGGGGGCTACGAGCAGTACTTC.

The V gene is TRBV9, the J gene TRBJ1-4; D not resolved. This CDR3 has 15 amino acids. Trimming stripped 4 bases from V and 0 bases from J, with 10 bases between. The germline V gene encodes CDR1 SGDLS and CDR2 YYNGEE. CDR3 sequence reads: CASSPDTATNEKLFF. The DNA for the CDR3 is TGTGCCAGCAGCCCTGACACAGCAACTAATGAAAAACTGTTTTTT.

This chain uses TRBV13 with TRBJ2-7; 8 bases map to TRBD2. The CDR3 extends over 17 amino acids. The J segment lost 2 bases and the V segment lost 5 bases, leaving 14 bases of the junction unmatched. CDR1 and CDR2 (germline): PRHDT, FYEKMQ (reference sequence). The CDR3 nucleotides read TGTGCCAGCAGCCCTATAAGAACTAGCGGAAAAACCTACGAGCAGTACTTC. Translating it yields CASSPIRTSGKTYEQYF.